The rows below give T cell receptor beta chains drawn from one sample of a study of vaccination effects on CD4 cells after COVID-19. These TCRs' antigens remain unknown. Assay: immunoSEQ multiplex PCR; the TCRdb copy retains only in-frame clones and omits some. The table lists more than 60,000 clones, around two thirds of them singletons. This specimen consisted of CD4+ T cells from PBMCs cultured without peptide, obtained after COVID-19 vaccination. All receptors derive from a human donor who received a COVID-19 vaccine. CDR3s include the opening cysteine and the closing phenylalanine or tryptophan. A D gene is named only where the DNA matches it firmly. Size is stated for part of the rows, as once, few or many counts, or as a class when the clone is expanded.

CDR3 length	D gene	clone size	J gene	V gene	CDR3 protein	CDR3 DNA
16	-	-	TRBJ1-3	TRBV7-8	CASSASGYLSGNTIYF	TGTGCCAGCAGCGCAAGTGGATACCTCTCTGGAAACACCATATATTTT
14	-	few	TRBJ1-5	TRBV2	CASASDSSNQPQHF	TGTGCCAGCGCCTCCGACAGCAGCAATCAGCCCCAGCATTTT
14	-	-	TRBJ1-1	TRBV5-1	CASSDTPSYSEAFF	TGCGCCAGCAGCGATACACCCTCTTACTCTGAAGCTTTCTTT
17	TRBD1	-	TRBJ2-1	TRBV24-1	CATSDLPTGSSYNEQFF	TGTGCCACCAGTGATTTGCCGACAGGGAGTTCCTACAATGAGCAGTTCTTC
13	TRBD1	-	TRBJ1-2	TRBV7-3	CASSPGTGAGYTF	TGTGCCAGCAGCCCCGGGACAGGGGCTGGCTACACCTTC
15	-	few	TRBJ1-1	TRBV25-1	CASSDSFTGGAEAFF	TGTGCCAGCAGTGACTCGTTCACAGGCGGGGCTGAAGCTTTCTTT
12	-	-	TRBJ1-2	TRBV25-1	CASGGSNYGYTF	TGTGCCAGCGGAGGGAGCAACTATGGCTACACCTTC
16	-	few	TRBJ1-5	TRBV5-6	CASSSGRGAGNQPQHF	TGTGCCAGCAGCTCCGGGCGGGGGGCGGGCAATCAGCCCCAGCATTTT
15	-	-	TRBJ1-2	TRBV2	CASSEGGGRNYGYTF	TGTGCCAGCAGTGAAGGCGGGGGGCGGAACTATGGCTACACCTTC
13	-	-	TRBJ2-5	TRBV5-1	CASSLEGRETQYF	TGCGCCAGCAGCTTGGAGGGGCGAGAGACCCAGTACTTC
15	-	-	TRBJ2-2	TRBV2	CASSVGTLGTGELFF	TGTGCCAGCAGTGTCGGGACCTTGGGGACCGGGGAGCTGTTTTTT
15	-	-	TRBJ2-5	TRBV25-1	CASSVYGRTQETQYF	TGTGCCAGCAGTGTCTACGGACGGACCCAAGAGACCCAGTACTTC
17	-	-	TRBJ2-5	TRBV2	CASSETLAVSRRETQYF	TGTGCCAGCAGTGAAACTCTGGCGGTTTCCCGAAGGGAGACCCAGTACTTC
15	TRBD2	few	TRBJ2-3	TRBV7-2	CASSLGGISTDTQYF	TGTGCCAGCAGCTTGGGAGGGATTAGCACAGATACGCAGTATTTT
17	TRBD1	few	TRBJ1-5	TRBV5-5	CASSRTGSGNSNQPQHF	TGTGCCAGCAGCCGGACAGGGTCGGGTAATAGCAATCAGCCCCAGCATTTT
16	-	few	TRBJ1-5	TRBV6-1	CASSELGRLSNQPQHF	TGTGCCAGCAGTGAACTAGGTCGCCTGAGCAATCAGCCCCAGCATTTT
17	TRBD1	-	TRBJ2-1	TRBV28	CASSLRPGQGFYNEQFF	TGTGCCAGCAGTTTGCGCCCCGGACAGGGATTTTACAATGAGCAGTTCTTC
15	TRBD2	-	TRBJ2-5	TRBV5-6	CASSTGLAGGETQYF	TGTGCCAGCAGCACGGGACTAGCGGGGGGAGAGACCCAGTACTTC
17	-	-	TRBJ2-1	TRBV11-2	CASSFQGYGNSYNEQFF	TGTGCCAGCAGCTTTCAGGGGTACGGGAACTCCTACAATGAGCAGTTCTTC
15	-	-	TRBJ1-2	TRBV5-4	CASSSPNRDKYGYTF	TGTGCCAGCAGCTCGCCTAACAGGGACAAGTATGGCTACACCTTC